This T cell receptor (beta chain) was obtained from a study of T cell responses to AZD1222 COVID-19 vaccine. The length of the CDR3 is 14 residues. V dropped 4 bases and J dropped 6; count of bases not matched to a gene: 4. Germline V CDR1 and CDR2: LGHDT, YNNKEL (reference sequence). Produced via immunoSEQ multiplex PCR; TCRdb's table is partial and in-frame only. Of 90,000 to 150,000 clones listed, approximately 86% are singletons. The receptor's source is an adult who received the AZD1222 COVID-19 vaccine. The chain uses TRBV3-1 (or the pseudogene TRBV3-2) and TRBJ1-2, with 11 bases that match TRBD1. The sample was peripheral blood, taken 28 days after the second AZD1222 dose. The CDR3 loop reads CASSLGTGGDGYTF. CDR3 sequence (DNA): TGTGCCAGCAGCCTCGGGACAGGGGGGGATGGCTACACCTTC.